This TCR beta chain was captured in a study of blood T cell repertoires in COVID-19. Original methodology: For nucleated cells, counts were estimated from reference gene primer amplification. Method: immunoSEQ multiplex PCR; TCRdb's copy keeps in-frame clones and lacks some. V and J calls and clone size come straight from that table; D and trimming were deduced from the DNA. The sample records fewer than 150,000 clones, around 82% being singletons. The CDR3 covers 17 residues. The germline V and J ends were trimmed by 1 base and 4 bases, with 14 bases remaining between them. The germline V gene has CDR1 LGHDT and CDR2 YNNKEL (reference sequence).

The specimen sequenced was peripheral blood. The source is a woman aged 30 to 39 who had recovered from COVID-19. This chain joins TRBV3-1 (or the pseudogene TRBV3-2) and TRBJ2-6, with D maybe TRBD1 (5 bases). CDR3 DNA: TGTGCCAGCAGCCAAGCAAGAGCGACAGCCGGGGCCAACGTCCTGACTTTC. It encodes CASSQARATAGANVLTF.